One TCR beta chain is described in this entry. This specimen comes from a study of blood T cell repertoires in COVID-19. The CDR3 covers 15 residues. CDR1 is SGHRS, CDR2 YFSETQ, per germline. J lost 0 bases, V lost 4 bases, and 6 bases had no gene match. Sequencing used immunoSEQ multiplex PCR; TCRdb keeps in-frame clones, though not all of them. The sample shows a few hundred thousand clones, roughly nine tenths of them seen only once. Recovered status in Cohort 3 required two negative PCRs, clearance, or symptom resolution. The J gene is TRBJ1-1, the V gene TRBV5-1; 7 nucleotides agree with TRBD1. Sequenced material: PBMCs or T cells enriched from blood (not recorded which). This TCR derives from a woman aged 25 to 45 who had recovered from COVID-19. This chain's CDR3 is CASSASGTVNTEAFF. The CDR3 DNA reads as TGCGCCAGCAGCGCGTCCGGGACAGTGAACACTGAAGCTTTCTTT.